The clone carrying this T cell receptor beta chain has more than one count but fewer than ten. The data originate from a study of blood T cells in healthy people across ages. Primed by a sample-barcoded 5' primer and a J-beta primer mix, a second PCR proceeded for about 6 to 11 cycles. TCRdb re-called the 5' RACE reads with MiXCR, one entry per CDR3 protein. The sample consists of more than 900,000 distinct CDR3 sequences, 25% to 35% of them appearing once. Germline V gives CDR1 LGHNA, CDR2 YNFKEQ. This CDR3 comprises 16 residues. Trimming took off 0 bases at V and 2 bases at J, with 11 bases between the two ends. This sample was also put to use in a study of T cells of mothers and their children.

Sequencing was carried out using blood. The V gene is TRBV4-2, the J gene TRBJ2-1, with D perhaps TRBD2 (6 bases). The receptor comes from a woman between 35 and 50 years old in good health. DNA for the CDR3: TGTGCCAGCAGCCAAGATCAACGGGGGACCTACAATGAGCAGTTCTTC. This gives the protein CASSQDQRGTYNEQFF.